This T cell receptor beta chain was documented in a study of cytomegalovirus exposure and HLA in healthy donors. Study-wide results and caveats: There were 150 to 200 TCR beta chains listed as cytomegalovirus-associated. Further analysis was carried out later, and it showed several of the most significant clusters appearing linked to common viral pathogens. One variant, a missense change in DCLRE1C, was linked in a later analysis to TCR beta V- and J-gene trimming. Prior analysis indicated that the majority of TCR beta V segments exhibited productivity approximately 87% or approximately 30% of the time.

With respect to this clone: No antigen is known for it.

The PCR used 60 Vbeta and 13 Jbeta primers. This table comes from immunoSEQ multiplex PCR, and its TCRdb copy is limited to in-frame clones, with some not included. The specimen's table records about 20,000 clones. Looked up from germline, CDR1 is SGHRS and CDR2 is YFSETQ. The CDR3 loop spans 14 amino acids. Trimming shortened V by 0 bases and J by 6 bases, and 10 bases separated the two germline ends. The chain joins TRBV5-1 to TRBJ2-1, with a tentative D call TRBD2 (5 bases). This clonotype was obtained from a man aged 55 to 70 in good health and CMV-seropositive. Sequencing used PBMCs. CDR3 nucleotide sequence: TGCGCCAGCAGCTTGGTAAGCGGCATCAATGAGCAGTTCTTC. Translating it yields CASSLVSGINEQFF.